Reported below is one T cell receptor beta chain. The antigen it binds to is not known. Base qualities are missing; no much larger clone stands one base away. Libraries from unsorted PBMCs were made from 2 million PBMCs kept in RNAlater at -80 degrees C until RNA extraction. The multiple sclerosis patients were enrolled in a US clinical protocol that used magnetic resonance imaging to evaluate disease progression. Peripheral blood was subjected to Ficoll-Hypaque density gradient centrifugation to isolate PBMCs, which were then cryopreserved in liquid nitrogen. The sample comes from a study of neurological immune-mediated disorders (dated by TCRdb to about 2019). Background on the whole study: Among the 34 multiple sclerosis patients, relapsing-remitting MS was present in 31 and secondary progressive MS was present in 3. The study compared peripheral blood TCR-beta repertoires of HTLV-I-associated myelopathy (HAM/TSP) patients, multiple sclerosis patients and healthy controls using UMI-based sequencing. Longitudinal samples, technical triplicates and paired sorted CD4+ and CD8+ T-cell subsets, alongside PBMC samples, were included among the approximately 110 TCR-beta libraries. The cohort included about 66 subjects: approximately 15 with HAM/TSP, about 34 with multiple sclerosis, and roughly 20 healthy controls.

Deletion took 2 bases off V and 6 bases off J, with a span of 7 bases between the germline ends. Reading the germline V gene (reference sequence) gives CDR1 MNHNY and CDR2 SVGAGI. The CDR3, from cysteine to phenylalanine, totals 13 residues. Only the CDR3 DNA is retained, 39 bases long and in frame from the first base. General study outcomes and caveats: The MS cluster was not associated with any clinical or MRI features, and the authors stated that larger cohorts are needed. Repertoires from 18 of 34 MS patients were grouped by phylogenetic analysis into a cluster of related CDR3 sequences, suggesting a possible repertoire-level signature. Across subjects, expanded clones never shared an identical CDR3 amino acid sequence, which suggests that the TCR-beta repertoires in every group were private. The highest TCR clonal expansion was observed in HAM/TSP patients, whereas the lowest was observed in MS patients, even when compared with healthy controls.

cDNA synthesis used template-switch 5'RACE with a primer carrying a 10-nucleotide random unique molecular identifier tagging each TCR transcript. Over 200 million TCR-beta sequences, covering 15-18 subjects, were produced in each sequencing run. Total RNA was extracted with the RNeasy kit. Using the KAPA Real-time Library Amplification kit, TCR-beta VDJ regions were amplified with primers for the TCR constant region and the 5'RACE anchor. A first PCR added sample indexes and Illumina adaptors, after which a second PCR increased the library yield. After purification with Ampure beads, the TCR product of roughly 650 bp was size-selected on a 2% E-gel SizeSelection system. Before pooling, library quality was assessed on a Bioanalyzer, concentration was determined with Qubit, and library quantification was performed with the Kapa Library Quantification kit. Libraries were sequenced paired-end 2 x 150 bp on an Illumina HiSeq 2500. To increase sequence diversity, about 24-32% phiX was spiked into each library pool. In the authors' own workflow: Quality-filtered reads were processed with the UMI-based MiGEC pipeline, which removed over 85% of raw TCR sequences during error correction. VDJ genes were aligned to IMGT germline references, and each clonotype was defined by a unique CDR3 amino acid sequence together with V-J genes. Clonal expansion, Shannon diversity and CDR3 relatedness (CalcPairwiseDistances, ClusterSamples) were evaluated with VDJtools, and phylogenetic trees were built with CLCbio workbench. Expanded clones were defined as having at least 8 unique UMIs, based on coefficient-of-variation modelling across technical triplicates. Using fastp at Q25 and MiXCR, TCRdb reprocessed the public reads and kept productive beta chains. Entries are consolidated by CDR3 protein sequence, retaining the most common genes and DNA. TCRdb assigned the V and J calls; the authors' analysis was not used. Within this sample are roughly 46,000 distinct CDR3 sequences, with roughly 2% of them counted one time only. The top ten clones comprise under 2.5% of the sample.

The chain links TRBV6-6 with TRBJ2-2; no D gene is confidently identified. The source of this sequence is a woman in her 40s with multiple sclerosis. Sequencing input: PBMCs. The nucleotide sequence is given as TGTGCCAGCAGTTACGGCGGTTCCGGGGAGCTGTTTTTT. Its translation reads: CASSYGGSGELFF.